This entry concerns a single T cell receptor (beta chain). Antigen specificity is unknown. The sample originates from a study of OX40 agonist ivuxolimab in advanced cancers. Study conclusions and caveats: Among the lowest levels of clonal expansion were found in partial responders at 0.1-3.0 mg/kg.

Sequencing was performed with immunoSEQ multiplex PCR; in TCRdb, only in-frame clones are kept and a portion is missing. The sample has tens of thousands of clones, more than 80% seen once; the top ten hold 2% to 3%. Unmatched junction bases numbered 12, after V lost 7 bases and J lost 2 bases. Germline lookup yields CDR1 LNHDA and CDR2 SQIVND (reference sequence). The CDR3 extends over 16 amino acids. Autoimmune disease history or systemic immunosuppression led to patient exclusion. Specimen: CD4+ or CD8+ T cells sorted from blood, collected in a trial of the OX40 agonist ivuxolimab. The TCR comes from an adult with an advanced solid tumor such as melanoma, head and neck, liver or kidney cancer. V is TRBV19 and J is TRBJ2-7; 9 bases map to TRBD1. The CDR3 DNA sequence: TGTGCCAGTACTCTCTCGGGGACAGGGAATACCTACGAGCAGTACTTC. This codes for CASTLSGTGNTYEQYF.